The 7 T cell receptor beta chains given below trace back to one sample, sequenced in a study of Graves' ophthalmopathy and Graves' hyperthyroidism. RNA transcripts yielded amplified TCR beta CDR3 regions. HTBI primers were used in a first-round RT-PCR, which preceded a second-round multiplex PCR. One entry per CDR3 protein results from TCRdb running MiXCR on the multiplex PCR reads. Of around 1,000,000 distinct CDR3 sequences listed, about 40% were seen once; the top ten hold over 8.5%. The sample consisted of peripheral blood or thyroid tissue (not recorded which). These receptor sequences come from an adult man with Graves' hyperthyroidism.

This clonotype was seen a few times. The chain uses TRBV2 and TRBJ2-5; D is unclear. The V gene's germline CDR1 is SNHLY and CDR2 FYNNEI. V was clipped by 5 bases and J by 1 base, with 11 bases between them. This CDR3 spans 14 amino acids. The CDR3: CASSSRSSQETQYF. The CDR3, as DNA: TGTGCCAGCAGTTCTCGCAGCTCCCAAGAGACCCAGTACTTC.

The rearrangement links TRBV29-1 to TRBJ2-5, with 8 bases matching TRBD1. V shed 8 bases, J shed 2 bases, and the junction held 10 bases outside the gene matches. CDR3 length: 14 residues. Germline V gives CDR1 SQVTM, CDR2 ANQGSEA. CDR3 residues: CSFPRGLQQETQYF. The CDR3 nucleotides read TGCAGCTTTCCCAGGGGGCTGCAGCAAGAGACCCAGTACTTC.

This clonotype has a count of ten or more. The chain combines TRBV10-3 with TRBJ2-5, with D unresolved. In germline, CDR1 is ENHRY, CDR2 SYGVKD. The CDR3 extends over 13 amino acids. Trimming cost V 7 bases and J 2 bases, with 11 bases left between them. For the CDR3, the DNA is TGTGCCATCACTGAACGAAGGCAAGAGACCCAGTACTTC. It is translated as CAITERRQETQYF.

The chain uses TRBV20-1 and TRBJ2-5; 7 nucleotides agree with TRBD2. CDR3 length: 17 amino acids. The V and J ends lost 3 bases and 4 bases, in that order; junction bases with no gene match: 17. Germline V gene sequence: CDR1 DFQATT, CDR2 SNEGSKA (reference sequence). CDR3 region: CSASTLMVRGSRETQYF. CDR3 DNA sequence: TGCAGTGCTAGTACCCTTATGGTACGCGGGAGCAGAGAGACCCAGTACTTC.

The V gene is TRBV5-1, the J gene TRBJ2-5; a possible D gene is TRBD1 (5 bases). The V and J ends lost 5 bases and 5 bases respectively, with 16 bases between them. The CDR3 covers 14 residues. Germline-derived CDR1 and CDR2 are SGHRS and YFSETQ. CDR3 loop: CASSRPGSVETQYF. The CDR3 DNA reads as TGCGCCAGCAGTCGGCCAGGGTCGGTGGAGACCCAGTACTTC.

The V call is TRBV7-2, the J call TRBJ2-3; 9 bases line up with TRBD2. This CDR3 has 18 residues. The germline V gene has CDR1 SGHTA and CDR2 FQGNSA. V lost 0 bases and J lost 6; bases outside the gene matches: 13. The CDR3 reads CASSLAISGRRVRDTQYF. In DNA form, the CDR3 reads TGTGCCAGCAGCTTAGCGATAAGCGGGAGGCGGGTCCGGGATACGCAGTATTTT.

This clonotype was detected a few times. The V gene is TRBV5-1, the J gene TRBJ2-2, with TRBD1 as a possible D gene (5 bases). V was cut by 2 bases and J by 3 bases, with 14 bases left in between. There are 16 residues in the CDR3. CDR1 and CDR2 (germline): SGHRS, YFSETQ. For the CDR3, the DNA is TGCGCCAGCAGCTTTGGTCAGGGCAAGGACACCGGGGAGCTGTTTTTT. Amino acids: CASSFGQGKDTGELFF.